This TCR beta chain comes out of a study of cytomegalovirus exposure and HLA in healthy donors. Notes on this clone: Its antigen is unidentified.

In the PCR, 60 Vbeta and 13 Jbeta primers were used. Generated by immunoSEQ multiplex PCR, the TCRdb table keeps only in-frame clones and is missing some. The sample has roughly 140,000 clones, 75% to 85% seen once. Study outcomes and limitations: It was reported that the classifier diagnosed cytomegalovirus status with high specificity and sensitivity in both the original and validation cohorts. TCR beta chain V- and J-gene trimming was linked, in a later analysis, to a missense variant in DCLRE1C. CMV antigen specificity of a few CMV-associated chains was confirmed in vitro. Sequencing depth across donors, presence/absence analyses assumed, was roughly uniform.

Germline V gives CDR1 ENHRY, CDR2 SYGVKD. The germline V and J ends were trimmed by 4 bases and 5 bases, with 17 bases remaining between them. CDR3 size: 15 residues. This chain links TRBV10-3 with TRBJ1-1; possibly TRBD1 for D (6 bases). Sequenced input: PBMCs. The source of this sequence is a man aged 35-49 years in good health and CMV-seronegative. CDR3 loop: CAISGLGGGKTEAFF. In DNA form, the CDR3 reads TGTGCCATCAGTGGACTGGGAGGGGGAAAAACTGAAGCTTTCTTT.